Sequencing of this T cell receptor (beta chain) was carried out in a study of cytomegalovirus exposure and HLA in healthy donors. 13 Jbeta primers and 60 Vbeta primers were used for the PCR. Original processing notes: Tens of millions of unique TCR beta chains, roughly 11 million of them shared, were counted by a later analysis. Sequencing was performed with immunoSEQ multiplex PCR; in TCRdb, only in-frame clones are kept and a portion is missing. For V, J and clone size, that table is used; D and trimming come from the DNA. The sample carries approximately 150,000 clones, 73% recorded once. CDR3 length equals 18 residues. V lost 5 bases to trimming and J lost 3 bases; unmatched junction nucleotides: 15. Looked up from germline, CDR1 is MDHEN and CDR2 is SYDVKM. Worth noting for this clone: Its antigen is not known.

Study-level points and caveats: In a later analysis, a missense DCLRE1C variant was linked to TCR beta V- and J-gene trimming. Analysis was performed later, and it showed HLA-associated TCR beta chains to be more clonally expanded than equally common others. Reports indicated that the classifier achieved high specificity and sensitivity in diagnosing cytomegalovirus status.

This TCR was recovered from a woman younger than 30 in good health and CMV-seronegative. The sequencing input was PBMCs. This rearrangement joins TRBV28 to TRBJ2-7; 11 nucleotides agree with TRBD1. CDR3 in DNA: TGTGCCAGCAGTCCTTCCCCCGGGACAGGGGGTACCTACTACGAGCAGTACTTC. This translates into CASSPSPGTGGTYYEQYF.